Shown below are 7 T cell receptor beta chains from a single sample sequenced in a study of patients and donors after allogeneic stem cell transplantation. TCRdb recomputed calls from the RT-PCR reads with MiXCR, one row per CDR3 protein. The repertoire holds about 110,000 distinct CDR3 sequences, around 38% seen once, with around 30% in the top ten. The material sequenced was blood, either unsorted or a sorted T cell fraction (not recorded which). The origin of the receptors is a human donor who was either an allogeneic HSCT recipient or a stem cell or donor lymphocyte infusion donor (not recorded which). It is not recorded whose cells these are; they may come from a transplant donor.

CDR3 residues: CASSYAAGGSYNEQFF. The DNA for the CDR3 is TGTGCCAGCAGTTACGCAGCGGGAGGATCCTACAATGAGCAGTTCTTC. This chain joins TRBV6-2 or TRBV6-3 and TRBJ2-1; 9 bases align to TRBD2. The CDR3 has 16 amino acids. The J segment lost 1 base and the V segment lost 2 bases, leaving 3 bases of the junction unmatched. Germline-derived CDR1 and CDR2 are MNHEY and SVGEGT.

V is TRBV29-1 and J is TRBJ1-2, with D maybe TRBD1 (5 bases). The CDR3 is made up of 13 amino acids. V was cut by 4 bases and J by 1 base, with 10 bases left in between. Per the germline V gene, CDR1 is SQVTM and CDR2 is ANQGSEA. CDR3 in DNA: TGCAGCGTTGGGCCCGGGGGTAACTATGGCTACACCTTC. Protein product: CSVGPGGNYGYTF.

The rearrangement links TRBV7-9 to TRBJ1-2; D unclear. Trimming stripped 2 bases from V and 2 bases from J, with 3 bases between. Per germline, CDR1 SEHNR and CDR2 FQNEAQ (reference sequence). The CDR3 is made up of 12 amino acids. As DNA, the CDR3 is TGTGCCAGCAGCTTACAGAACTATGGCTACACCTTC. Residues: CASSLQNYGYTF.

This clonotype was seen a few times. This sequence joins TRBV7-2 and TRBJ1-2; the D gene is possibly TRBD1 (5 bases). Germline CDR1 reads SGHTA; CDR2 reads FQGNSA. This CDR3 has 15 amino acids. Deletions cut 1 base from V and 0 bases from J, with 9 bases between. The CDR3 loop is CASSLGGTSNYGYTF. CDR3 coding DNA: TGTGCCAGCAGCTTAGGGGGGACCTCTAACTATGGCTACACCTTC.

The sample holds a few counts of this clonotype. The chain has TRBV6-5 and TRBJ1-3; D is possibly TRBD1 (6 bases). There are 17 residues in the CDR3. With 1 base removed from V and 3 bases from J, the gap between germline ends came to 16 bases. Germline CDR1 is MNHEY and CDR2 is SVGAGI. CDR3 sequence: CASSYYNRGLGGNTIYF. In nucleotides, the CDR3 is TGTGCCAGCAGTTACTACAATCGGGGGCTGGGTGGAAACACCATATATTTT.

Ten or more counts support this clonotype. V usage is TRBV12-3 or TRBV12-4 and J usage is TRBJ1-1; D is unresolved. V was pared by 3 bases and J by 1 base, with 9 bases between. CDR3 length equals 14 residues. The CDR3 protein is CASSLWEENTEAFF. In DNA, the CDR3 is TGTGCCAGCAGTTTGTGGGAGGAGAACACTGAAGCTTTCTTT.

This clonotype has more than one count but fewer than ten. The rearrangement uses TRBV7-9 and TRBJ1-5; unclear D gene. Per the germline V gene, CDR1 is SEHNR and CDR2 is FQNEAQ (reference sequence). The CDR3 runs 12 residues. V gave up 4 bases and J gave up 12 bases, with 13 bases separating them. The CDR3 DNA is TGTGCCAGCAGCTCGGCCGGGGAAGTCCAGCATTTT. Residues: CASSSAGEVQHF.